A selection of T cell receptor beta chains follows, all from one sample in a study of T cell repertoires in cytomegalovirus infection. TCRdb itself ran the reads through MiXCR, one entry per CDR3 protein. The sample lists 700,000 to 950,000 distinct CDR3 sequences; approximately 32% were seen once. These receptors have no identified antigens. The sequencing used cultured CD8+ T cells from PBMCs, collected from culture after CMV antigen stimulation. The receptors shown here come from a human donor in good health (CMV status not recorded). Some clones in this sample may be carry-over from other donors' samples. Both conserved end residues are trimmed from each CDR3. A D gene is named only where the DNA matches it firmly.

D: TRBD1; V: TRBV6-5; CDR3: ASSLGQLSEQF
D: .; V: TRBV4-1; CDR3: ASSQGGGSGGPYNEQF
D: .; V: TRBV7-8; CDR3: ASSSDSGYNSPLH
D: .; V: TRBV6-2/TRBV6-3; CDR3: ASSYRGGLGKETQY
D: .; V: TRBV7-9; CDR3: ASSLFLQVDGYT
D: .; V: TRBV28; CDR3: ASKMEYSSNQPQH
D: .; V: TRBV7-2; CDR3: ASSPKLGPNTGELF
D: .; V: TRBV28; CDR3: ASSWEDVATNEKLF
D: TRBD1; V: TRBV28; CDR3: ASSFRGLIYEQY
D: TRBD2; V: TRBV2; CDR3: ASSSPASGTYTDTQY
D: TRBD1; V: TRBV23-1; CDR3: ASSFQGARGKNIQY
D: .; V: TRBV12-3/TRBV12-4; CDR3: ASSLSRRLSYNEQF
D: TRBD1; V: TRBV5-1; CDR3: ASSLVGTVNEQY
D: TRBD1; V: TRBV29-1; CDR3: SVGRDRVRMMDTEAF